The present T cell receptor (beta chain) was sequenced within a study of OX40 agonist ivuxolimab in advanced cancers. At the level of the whole study: Ivuxolimab was an agonistic, fully human IgG2 monoclonal antibody directed against OX40 (CD134), a costimulatory receptor. Intravenous ivuxolimab was administered to patients every 2 weeks at six dose levels: 0.01, 0.1, 0.3, 1.5, 3 and 10 mg/kg. Of the approximately 54 dose-escalation patients, hepatocellular carcinoma was present in about 19, melanoma in approximately 15, renal cell carcinoma in 9 and head and neck cancer in 9. In the dose-escalation cohort, approximately 83% of patients were male, and the mean age was 60 years with a range of roughly 20 to 85. Prior anti-PD-1, anti-PD-L1 or anti-CTLA-4 therapy was permitted, and checkpoint inhibitors had been received by 30% to 40% of dose-escalation patients. Three dose-escalation patients achieved partial responses, one with hepatocellular carcinoma and two with cutaneous melanoma. Peripheral TCRbeta sequencing aimed to test whether ivuxolimab altered TCR sequence diversity and caused clonal T-cell expansion. The monotherapy dose-escalation portion (N ≈ 57 patients) of the phase I ivuxolimab trial is reported in the paper.

V loses 3 bases, J loses 1 base, and the germline ends lie 12 bases apart. Reading the germline V gene (reference sequence) gives CDR1 GTSNPN and CDR2 SVGIG. Including the terminal cysteine and phenylalanine, the CDR3 comprises 14 residues. Of all the DNA, just the CDR3 is kept, 42 bases in frame from base 1. Turning to this clone: Its antigen remains unidentified. Base qualities are missing; no much larger clone stands one base away.

To sequence the TCRbeta CDR3 region, genomic DNA was isolated from the sorted cells. TCRbeta CDR3 regions were sequenced using the immunoSEQ Assay. Here the immuneACCESS table is served through TCRdb, limited to in-frame sequences with V and J called. Missing clones are a known gap in these copies; in checked studies unresolved V genes cover under half, and the rest lacks a known reason. The sample contains roughly 60,000 clones, approximately 81% of them found a single time. The leading ten clones occupy roughly 4.5% of the sample. Patients with a history of autoimmune disease or receiving systemic immunosuppression were excluded from the trial. In every dose cohort, peripheral blood was drawn for TCR sequencing at baseline, cycle 4 day 1, and cycle 7 day 1. The samples were taken from a phase I, first-in-human, multicenter, open-label dose-escalation trial of ivuxolimab. Adults with locally advanced or metastatic head and neck squamous cell, hepatocellular, melanoma or renal cell carcinoma were enrolled in the trial. CD4+ and CD8+ T cells were sorted separately from peripheral blood before TCR sequencing.

On the study overall, not on this receptor specifically: Low levels of normalized T-cell clonal expansion were also seen in some patients who did not respond. On average, CD8+ T cells showed more expanded clones than CD4+ T cells after ivuxolimab. In the 0.1-3.0 mg/kg groups, partial responders had among the lowest normalized peripheral clonal expansion, particularly in CD8+ T cells. The antigen specificity of the clonally expanded peripheral T cells was not determined. At doses of 0.1 to 3.0 mg/kg, clonal expansion of both CD4+ and CD8+ T cells in blood was seen between baseline and week 6.

The sequence joins TRBV30 to TRBJ1-1; no D gene call is confident. The sample here was CD4+ or CD8+ T cells sorted from blood, taken in a trial of the OX40 agonist ivuxolimab. The sequence derives from an adult with an advanced solid tumor such as melanoma, head and neck, liver or kidney cancer. The nucleotides are TGTGCCTGGAGCTTCGGCTTTCGGAACACTGAAGCTTTCTTT. Its product reads: CAWSFGFRNTEAFF.